Each of the 25 T cell receptor beta chains below was sequenced from the same sample in a study of T-cell reconstitution after alpha-beta-depleted transplantation in children. Construction of the TCRbeta library involved unique molecular identifiers. MiXCR was run by TCRdb on the PCR reads, yielding one entry per CDR3 protein. The data show about a million distinct CDR3 sequences, about 26% seen once. This specimen was PBMCs, mostly from graft donor cells, taken 360 days after TCRalphabeta/CD19-depleted stem cell transplant. The receptors shown here come from a boy in the first two years of life who had a stem cell transplant for SCID, so the T cells may come from the graft donor.

A few counts support this clonotype. The J gene is TRBJ2-5, the V gene TRBV20-1; tentatively, D is TRBD2 (6 bases). V was shortened by 6 bases and J by 1 base, with 12 bases between the two germline ends. The CDR3 has 13 amino acids. Germline CDR1 reads DFQATT; CDR2 reads SNEGSKA (reference sequence). CDR3 sequence (DNA): TGCAGTGCGCCAGGACTACTCCAAGAGACCCAGTACTTC. This translates into CSAPGLLQETQYF.

A few counts support this clonotype. A junction end diverges from the germline sequence, so it may reflect a read error. This chain links TRBV12-3 or TRBV12-4 with TRBJ2-7; D is unresolved. This CDR3 is 13 amino acids long. The CDR3 DNA reads as TGTGCCAGCAGTCCGCAGGTGTCCTACGAGCTGTACTTC. Residues: CASSPQVSYELYF.

In this sample, this clonotype turned up once. This chain links TRBV12-3 or TRBV12-4 with TRBJ2-5; D is unresolved. CDR3 length: 15 residues. V gave up 6 bases and J gave up 2 bases, with 16 bases separating them. The CDR3 coding sequence is TGTGCCAGCAGCTTCGGAAGCTGGGATCAAGAGACCCAGTACTTC. Translated: CASSFGSWDQETQYF.

This clonotype was counted between two and nine times. The chain joins TRBV28 to TRBJ2-7; D unresolved. There are 14 residues in the CDR3. Germline CDR1 reads MDHEN; CDR2 reads SYDVKM. V lost 9 bases and J lost 0, with 15 bases in between. This CDR3 reads CASRTSVSSYEQYF. The CDR3 bases are TGTGCCAGTCGAACCTCGGTGAGCTCCTACGAGCAGTACTTC.

The V call is TRBV6-6, the J call TRBJ2-5; D may match TRBD1 or TRBD2 (5 bases each). V gave up 7 bases and J gave up 10 bases, with 13 bases separating them. This CDR3 region has 11 residues. CDR1 is MNHNY, CDR2 SVGAGI, per germline (reference sequence). DNA of the CDR3: TGTGCCAGCACTCTAGAGGGGCACCAGTACTTC. Protein product: CASTLEGHQYF.

This clonotype was found a few times. This sequence joins TRBV4-1 and TRBJ1-1; D gene unclear. The germline V gene has CDR1 MGHRA and CDR2 YSYEKL. V lost 0 bases to trimming and J lost 1 base, with 9 bases between them. The CDR3 extends over 15 amino acids. The CDR3 DNA reads TGCGCCAGCAGCCAAGAAGAGAGAAGGAACACTGAAGCTTTCTTT. Protein: CASSQEERRNTEAFF.

This chain uses TRBV4-3 with TRBJ2-7; 9 bases agree with TRBD1. V lost 4 bases, J lost 3 bases, and 10 bases stayed unmatched. The CDR3 contains 16 residues. Germline V gene sequence: CDR1 LGHNA, CDR2 YSLEER. The CDR3 coding sequence is TGCGCCAGCAGCCCGGGGACCGGGACAGGGAGCTACGAGCAGTACTTC. It encodes CASSPGTGTGSYEQYF.

This chain connects TRBV6-5 to TRBJ2-5; 11 bases map to TRBD1. The CDR3 extends over 17 amino acids. Losses at the gene ends were 0 bases for V and 4 bases for J; bases not matched to a gene: 7. Per the germline V gene, CDR1 is MNHEY and CDR2 is SVGAGI. CDR3 nucleotides: TGTGCCAGCAGTTACTCCGGGACAGGGGGGCTCGGAGAGACCCAGTACTTC. This encodes CASSYSGTGGLGETQYF.

The chain couples TRBV20-1 to TRBJ1-5; D remains ambiguous. This CDR3 is built from 14 residues. Germline V CDR1 and CDR2: DFQATT, SNEGSKA (reference sequence). V was clipped by 6 bases and J by 3 bases, with 15 bases between them. The CDR3 region has the DNA TGCAGTGCGGCCATTTACAACAACAATCAGCCCCAGCATTTT. Amino acids: CSAAIYNNNQPQHF.

The chain combines TRBV5-1 with TRBJ2-7, with 7 positions matching TRBD1. CDR3 size: 14 residues. The germline V gene encodes CDR1 SGHRS and CDR2 YFSETQ. V shed 2 bases and J 3 bases; nucleotides not matched to a gene: 5. CDR3: CASSFRDSLYEQYF. For the CDR3, the DNA is TGCGCCAGCAGCTTCCGGGACAGCCTCTACGAGCAGTACTTC.

CDR3 sequence: CASSIAGGPQETQYF. CDR3 DNA sequence: TGCGCCAGCAGCATAGCGGGGGGACCCCAAGAGACCCAGTACTTC. This chain connects TRBV5-1 to TRBJ2-5; 10 bases match TRBD2. In germline, CDR1 is SGHRS, CDR2 YFSETQ. Unmatched junction bases numbered 4, after V lost 4 bases and J lost 1 base. The CDR3 has 15 amino acids.

The sample holds a few counts of this clonotype. The rearrangement uses TRBV10-3 and TRBJ1-2; possibly TRBD1 for D (5 bases). This CDR3 has 17 amino acids. CDR1 ENHRY and CDR2 SYGVKD come from the germline V gene. V lost 4 bases, J lost 4 bases, and 22 bases lay in between. The CDR3 sequence: CAISAGVTGIVGYGYTF. CDR3 DNA sequence: TGTGCCATCAGTGCGGGGGTCACAGGTATCGTTGGCTATGGCTACACCTTC.

V gene TRBV20-1 combines with J gene TRBJ2-1; no reliable D call. CDR1 is DFQATT, CDR2 SNEGSKA, per germline (reference sequence). The CDR3 is made up of 16 amino acids. The V and J ends lost 1 base and 2 bases respectively, with 15 bases between them. The CDR3 sequence is CSARGPRPSAYNEQFF. CDR3 nucleotides: TGCAGTGCTAGAGGGCCCCGGCCGAGCGCCTACAATGAGCAGTTCTTC.

The genes are TRBV27 and TRBJ2-6; D might be TRBD1 (6 bases). Trimming removed 4 bases from V and 0 bases from J, with 13 bases in between. Germline CDR1 is MNHEY and CDR2 is SMNVEV (reference sequence). This CDR3 contains 17 residues. CDR3 bases: TGTGCCAGCAGTTATACCGACAGGAGCTCTGGGGCCAACGTCCTGACTTTC. It translates to CASSYTDRSSGANVLTF.

This clonotype appeared once. The V call is TRBV7-2, the J call TRBJ2-1; D call uncertain. Germline V gene sequence: CDR1 SGHTA, CDR2 FQGNSA. The CDR3 sequence is 13 residues long. V was trimmed by 2 bases and J by 9 bases, leaving 11 bases between them. The CDR3 DNA reads as TGTGCCAGCAGCTTACTAGTTCTTTCTGAGCAGTTCTTC. Amino acids: CASSLLVLSEQFF.

The V gene is TRBV28, the J gene TRBJ1-4; D gene unclear. Between the trimmed V and J ends, which lost 6 bases and 7 bases, there was a span of 18 bases. The CDR3 is 15 amino acids. Looked up from germline, CDR1 is MDHEN and CDR2 is SYDVKM. This CDR3 is CASSPIPDLGEKLFF. For the CDR3, the DNA is TGTGCCAGCAGCCCCATCCCCGATCTCGGTGAAAAACTGTTTTTT. Drawing the rest from reference TRBV28 and TRBJ1-4, the complete variable domain is DVKVTQSSRYLVKRTGEKVFLECVQDMDHENMFWYRQDPGLGLRLIYFSYDVKMKEKGDIPEGYSVSREKKERFSLILESASTNQTSMYLCASSPIPDLGEKLFFGSGTQLSVL.

V and J are TRBV29-1 and TRBJ2-7, with D perhaps matching TRBD2 (6 bases). The CDR3 consists of 16 residues. Trimming cost V 1 base and J 2 bases, with 18 bases left between them. Germline assignment: CDR1 SQVTM and CDR2 ANQGSEA. In DNA form, the CDR3 reads TGCAGCGTTGAAGGGCCCCGGGAGAGGGGCGCCTACGAGCAGTACTTC. Amino acids: CSVEGPRERGAYEQYF.

This clonotype has a handful of counts. The chain couples TRBV4-3 to TRBJ1-4; the D gene is possibly TRBD1 (6 bases). This CDR3 has 17 amino acids. Trimming removed 3 bases at V and 7 bases at J, with 21 bases between. Looked up from germline, CDR1 is LGHNA and CDR2 is YSLEER. CDR3 bases: TGCGCCAGCAGCCAGGCCAGGGCCGTCCAGGGGAGTGAAAAACTGTTTTTT. Translated, it gives CASSQARAVQGSEKLFF.

The chain carries TRBV19 and TRBJ2-7; 7 positions agree with TRBD1. V lost 3 bases and J lost 4; bases outside the gene matches: 3. The CDR3 totals 13 residues. Per germline, CDR1 LNHDA and CDR2 SQIVND (reference sequence). In DNA form, the CDR3 reads TGTGCCAGTAGTATGAACAGGGGATACGAGCAGTACTTC. It specifies CASSMNRGYEQYF. The full variable domain, its missing parts supplied by reference TRBV19 and TRBJ2-7, is DGGITQSPKYLFRKEGQNVTLSCEQNLNHDAMYWYRQDPGQGLRLIYYSQIVNDFQKGDIAEGYSVSREKKESFPLTVTSAQKNPTAFYLCASSMNRGYEQYFGPGTRLTVT.

This clonotype has more than one count but fewer than ten. The chain recombines TRBV27 with TRBJ1-4; possible D gene TRBD1, 5 bases. V gave up 6 bases and J gave up 7 bases, with 15 bases separating them. This CDR3 is 14 amino acids long. Per germline, CDR1 MNHEY and CDR2 SMNVEV (reference sequence). The chain's CDR3 is CASSRQGMGEKLFF. CDR3 bases: TGTGCCAGCAGCCGCCAGGGAATGGGTGAAAAACTGTTTTTT.

This clonotype was observed a few times. This rearrangement joins TRBV3-1 to TRBJ2-7, with D perhaps matching TRBD1 or TRBD2 (5 bases each). Trimming removed 0 bases from V and 3 bases from J, with 18 bases in between. Germline CDR1 and CDR2: LGHDT and YNNKEL (reference sequence). This CDR3 is 17 amino acids long. CDR3 sequence (DNA): TGTGCCAGCAGCCAAGAGTTAGGGGCAGGGACCGACTACGAGCAGTACTTC. As protein: CASSQELGAGTDYEQYF.

This clonotype showed up just a few times. The chain carries TRBV12-3 or TRBV12-4 and TRBJ2-1; 8 positions agree with TRBD1. This CDR3 has 15 residues. The ends lost 4 bases at V and 6 bases at J; junction bases unmatched: 8. In DNA, the CDR3 is TGTGCCAGCAGTTCGAGGACAGGGTTGTTCAATGAGCAGTTCTTC. This encodes CASSSRTGLFNEQFF.

This clonotype was detected a few times. This chain uses TRBV4-1 with TRBJ2-3; possible D gene TRBD2, 6 bases. V was pared by 1 base and J by 3 bases, with 20 bases between. The CDR3 is 18 amino acids. CDR1 MGHRA and CDR2 YSYEKL come from the germline V gene. CDR3 nucleotides: TGCGCCAGCAGCCAAGTCCCCCTGGACGGAGGGTTAACAGATACGCAGTATTTT. Its translation: CASSQVPLDGGLTDTQYF.

A single count supports this clonotype. V and J are TRBV12-5 and TRBJ1-6; D is ambiguous. Trimming pared 7 bases from V and 7 bases from J, leaving 11 bases between. Germline loops: CDR1 LGHNT, CDR2 FRNRAP. The CDR3 is 13 residues long. The chain's CDR3 is CASANGRNSPLHF. CDR3 bases: TGTGCTAGTGCCAACGGGCGGAATTCACCCCTCCACTTT.

This clonotype was observed a handful of times. The chain recombines TRBV6-1 with TRBJ1-3; D might be TRBD1 (6 bases). Germline assignment: CDR1 MNHNS and CDR2 SASEGT. Trimming removed 8 bases from V and 0 bases from J, with 14 bases in between. CDR3 length: 15 amino acids. The CDR3 DNA reads TGTGCCAGCGGACCGGACAGTTCCTCTGGAAACACCATATATTTT. Amino acids: CASGPDSSSGNTIYF.